Given below is one T cell receptor beta chain in context. The antigen remains unidentified. V dropped 8 bases and J dropped 2; count of bases not matched to a gene: 12. This CDR3 is 16 amino acids long. From germline, CDR1 is SGDLS and CDR2 YYNGEE. This specimen comes from a study of T cell responses to AZD1222 COVID-19 vaccine. Whole-study findings and limits: There were repertoire samples only from the period after the peak T cell response. The reported proportion of spike-specific TCRs targeting unmutated variant regions was nearly half.

The assay was immunoSEQ multiplex PCR, and TCRdb's table has in-frame clones only and misses some. The sample records 95,000 or so clones, roughly nine tenths being singletons. This sequence originates from an adult in good health. This sample comprised peripheral blood, obtained on day 0 of AZD1222 vaccination. The rearrangement uses TRBV9 and TRBJ2-2; TRBD2 aligns across 7 bases. The CDR3 protein is CARLGSLASNTGELFF. DNA for the CDR3: TGTGCCAGACTGGGATCACTAGCGTCAAACACCGGGGAGCTGTTTTTT. Supplemented by reference TRBV9 and TRBJ2-2, the full variable domain reads DSGVTQTPKHLITATGQRVTLRCSPRSGDLSVYWYQQSLDQGLQFLIQYYNGEERAKGNILERFSAQQFPDLHSELNLSSLELGDSALYFCARLGSLASNTGELFFGEGSRLTVL.